Listed below are T cell receptor beta chains from one sample, sequenced in a study of cytomegalovirus exposure and HLA in healthy donors. Sequenced by immunoSEQ multiplex PCR; TCRdb stores in-frame clones only, minus some. The sample lists 200,000 to 250,000 clones; about 80% were seen once. Input material: PBMCs. Receptors were obtained from a man aged 18 to 30 in good health and CMV-seronegative. CDR3s include the opening cysteine and the closing phenylalanine or tryptophan. The D gene is left open where the match is weak. Clone size is shown for a subset of rows, as once, few, many or a class of expanded clone.

.	.	14	TRBV5-1	TRBJ1-1	CASSLGGLNTEAFF	TGCGCCAGCAGCTTAGGAGGGTTGAACACTGAAGCTTTCTTT
TRBD1	once	13	TRBV28	TRBJ1-1	CASRRQGNTEAFF	TGTGCCAGCAGACGACAGGGGAACACTGAAGCTTTCTTT
TRBD2	few	16	TRBV6-5	TRBJ2-5	CASSYGLAGGQETQYF	TGTGCCAGCAGTTACGGGCTAGCGGGAGGCCAAGAGACCCAGTACTTC
.	few	16	TRBV6-1	TRBJ1-4	CASSASRTVLNEKLFF	TGTGCCAGCAGTGCCTCTAGGACAGTTCTCAATGAAAAACTGTTTTTT
TRBD1	.	14	TRBV5-1	TRBJ1-1	CASSPGQLSTEAFF	TGCGCCAGCAGTCCGGGACAGCTGAGCACTGAAGCTTTCTTT
TRBD1	.	19	TRBV15	TRBJ1-3	CATSPGTGGPLRPGNTIYF	TGTGCCACCAGCCCTGGGACAGGGGGCCCCCTTAGGCCTGGAAACACCATATATTTT
TRBD1	once	14	TRBV29-1	TRBJ1-1	CSVDAGTDLTEAFF	TGCAGCGTTGATGCTGGGACAGACCTCACTGAAGCTTTCTTT
.	.	14	TRBV6-1	TRBJ2-5	CASSFQLVAETQYF	TGTGCCAGCTCGTTCCAATTGGTGGCAGAGACCCAGTACTTC
.	.	14	TRBV2	TRBJ1-2	CASSVGRRIYGYTF	TGTGCCAGCAGTGTAGGGAGGAGGATCTATGGCTACACCTTC
.	few	15	TRBV29-1	TRBJ1-1	CSVVGRGSGNTEAFF	TGCAGCGTTGTAGGCAGGGGCAGTGGGAACACTGAAGCTTTCTTT
.	.	13	TRBV6-5	TRBJ2-7	CASSSGQGAEQYF	TGTGCCAGCAGTTCTGGCCAGGGTGCCGAGCAGTACTTC
TRBD1	.	15	TRBV5-1	TRBJ1-3	CASSPDRGSGNTIYF	TGCGCCAGCAGTCCCGACAGGGGAAGTGGAAACACCATATATTTT